This section outlines one TCR beta chain sequence together with its context. The antigen is undetermined. These data are taken from a study of T cell responses to AZD1222 COVID-19 vaccine. The CDR3 contains 15 residues. V shed 4 bases, J shed 1 base, and the junction held 2 bases outside the gene matches. The germline CDR1 and CDR2 sequences are SGHKS and YYEKEE (reference sequence). The method was immunoSEQ multiplex PCR; TCRdb's version includes in-frame clones alone and lacks a portion of them. In the table there are about 120,000 clones, approximately 91% of which are singletons. Study results and limitations: The donor group comprised mostly white British people and more females; the analysis possibly underestimated clonal diversity. Vaccine-associated CD4 TCRs ranged over spike, dominating at 160-218 and 743-854.

This specimen was peripheral blood, taken on day 0 of AZD1222 vaccination. The TCR originated in an adult in good health. The chain has TRBV5-5 and TRBJ2-2; the match to TRBD2 covers 9 bases. CDR3 loop: CASSQTSGNTGELFF. The CDR3 DNA sequence: TGTGCCAGCAGCCAGACTAGCGGGAACACCGGGGAGCTGTTTTTT.